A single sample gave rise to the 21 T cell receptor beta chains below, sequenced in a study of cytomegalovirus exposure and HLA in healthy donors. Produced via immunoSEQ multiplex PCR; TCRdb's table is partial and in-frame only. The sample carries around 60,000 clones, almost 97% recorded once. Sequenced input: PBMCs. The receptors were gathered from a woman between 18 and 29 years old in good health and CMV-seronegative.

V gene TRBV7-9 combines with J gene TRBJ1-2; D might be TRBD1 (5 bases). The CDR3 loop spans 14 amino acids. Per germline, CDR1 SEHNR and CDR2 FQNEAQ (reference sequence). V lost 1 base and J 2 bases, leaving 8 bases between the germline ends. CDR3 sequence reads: CASSLVAGNYGYTF. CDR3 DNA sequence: TGTGCCAGCAGCTTAGTCGCAGGGAACTATGGCTACACCTTC.

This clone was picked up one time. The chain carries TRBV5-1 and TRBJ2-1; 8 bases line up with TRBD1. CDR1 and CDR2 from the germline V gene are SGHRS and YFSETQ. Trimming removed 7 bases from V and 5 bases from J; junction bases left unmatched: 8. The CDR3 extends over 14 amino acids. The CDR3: CASAPGQEDNEQFF. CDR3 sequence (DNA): TGCGCCAGCGCCCCGGGACAGGAAGACAATGAGCAGTTCTTC. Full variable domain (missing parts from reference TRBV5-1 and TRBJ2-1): KAGVTQTPRYLIKTRGQQVTLSCSPISGHRSVSWYQQTPGQGLQFLFEYFSETQRNKGNFPGRFSGRQFSNSRSEMNVSTLELGDSALYLCASAPGQEDNEQFFGPGTRLTVL.

The CDR3 region is CASSRRLAGDTQYF. CDR3 nucleotide sequence: TGTGCCAGCAGCCGACGACTAGCGGGAGATACGCAGTATTTT. The V and J genes are TRBV5-6 and TRBJ2-3; 10 positions agree with TRBD2. The CDR3 runs to 14 residues. Germline V gene lookup returns CDR1 SGHDT and CDR2 YYEEEE. V shed 4 bases and J 5 bases; nucleotides not matched to a gene: 4. The whole variable domain, filled in from reference TRBV5-6 and TRBJ2-3, reads DAGVTQSPTHLIKTRGQQVTLRCSPKSGHDTVSWYQQALGQGPQFIFQYYEEEERQRGNFPDRFSGHQFPNYSSELNVNALLLGDSALYLCASSRRLAGDTQYFGPGTRLTVL.

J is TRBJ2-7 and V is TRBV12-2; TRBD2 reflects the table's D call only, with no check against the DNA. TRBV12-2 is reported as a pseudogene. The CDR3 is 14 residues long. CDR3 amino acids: CASRSLAGVYEQYF. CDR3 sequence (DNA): TGTGCAAGTCGCTCACTAGCGGGAGTCTACGAGCAGTACTTC.

CDR3: CAWSVVPPGELFF. The CDR3 nucleotides read TGTGCCTGGAGTGTTGTCCCTCCCGGGGAGCTGTTTTTT. The V gene is TRBV30, the J gene TRBJ2-2; D ambiguous. CDR1 is GTSNPN, CDR2 SVGIG, per germline (reference sequence). The CDR3 contains 13 residues. Trimming removed 0 bases from V and 6 bases from J, with 8 bases in between.

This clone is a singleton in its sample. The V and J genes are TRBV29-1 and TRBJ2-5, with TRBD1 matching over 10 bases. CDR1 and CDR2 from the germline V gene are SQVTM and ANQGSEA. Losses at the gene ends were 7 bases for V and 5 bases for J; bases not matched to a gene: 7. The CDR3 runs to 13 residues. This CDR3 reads CSATGGAGETQYF. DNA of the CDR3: TGCAGCGCGACAGGGGGCGCGGGGGAGACCCAGTACTTC.

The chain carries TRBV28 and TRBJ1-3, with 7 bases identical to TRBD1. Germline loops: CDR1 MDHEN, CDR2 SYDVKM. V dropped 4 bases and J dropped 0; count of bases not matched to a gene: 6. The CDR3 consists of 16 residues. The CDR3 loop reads CASSYRQGSSGNTIYF. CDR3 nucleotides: TGTGCCAGCAGTTACCGACAGGGTAGCTCTGGAAACACCATATATTTT.

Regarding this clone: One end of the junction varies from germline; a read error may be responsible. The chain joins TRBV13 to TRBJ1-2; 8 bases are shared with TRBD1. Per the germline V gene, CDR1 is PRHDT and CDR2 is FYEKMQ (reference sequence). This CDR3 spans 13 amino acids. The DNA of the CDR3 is TGTGCCAGCAGCCTAGGACAGGGAGGGGGCTACACCTTC. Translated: CASSLGQGGGYTF.

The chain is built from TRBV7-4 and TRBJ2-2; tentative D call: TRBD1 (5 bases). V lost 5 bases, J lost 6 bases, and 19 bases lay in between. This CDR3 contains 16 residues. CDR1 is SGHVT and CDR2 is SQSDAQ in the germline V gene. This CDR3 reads CASSPTTDVSAGELFF. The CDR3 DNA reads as TGTGCCAGCAGCCCGACGACAGATGTCTCCGCCGGGGAGCTGTTTTTT.

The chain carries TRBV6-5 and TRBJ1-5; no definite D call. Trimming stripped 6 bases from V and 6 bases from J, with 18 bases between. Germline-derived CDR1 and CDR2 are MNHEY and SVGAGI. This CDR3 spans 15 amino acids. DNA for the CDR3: TGTGCCAGCAGCCCCCGGACGTCGGGAAGTCAGCCCCAGCATTTT. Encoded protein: CASSPRTSGSQPQHF.

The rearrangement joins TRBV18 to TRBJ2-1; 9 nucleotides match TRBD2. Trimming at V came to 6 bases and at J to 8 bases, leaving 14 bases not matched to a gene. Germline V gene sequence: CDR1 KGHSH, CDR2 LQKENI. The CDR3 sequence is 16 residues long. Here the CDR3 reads CASSQEGGRAGDEQFF. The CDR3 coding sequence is TGTGCCAGCTCCCAGGAGGGCGGGAGGGCCGGCGATGAGCAGTTCTTC.

CDR3 residues: CASSLFPGNEKLFF. The DNA for the CDR3 is TGTGCCAGCAGTTTATTTCCCGGGAATGAAAAACTGTTTTTT. The chain joins TRBV28 to TRBJ1-4; D is unclear. The CDR3 has 14 residues. In germline, CDR1 is MDHEN, CDR2 SYDVKM. The V and J ends lost 1 base and 5 bases respectively, with 8 bases between them.

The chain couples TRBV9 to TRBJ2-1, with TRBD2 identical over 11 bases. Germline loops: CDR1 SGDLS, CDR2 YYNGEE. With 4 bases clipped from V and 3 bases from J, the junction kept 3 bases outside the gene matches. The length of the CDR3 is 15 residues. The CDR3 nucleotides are TGTGCCAGCAGCCTTAGCGGGAGGGACTACAATGAGCAGTTCTTC. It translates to CASSLSGRDYNEQFF.

CDR3 sequence (DNA): TGTGCCAGCACAAACACTGAAGCTTTCTTT. It is translated as CASTNTEAFF. The J gene is TRBJ1-1, the V gene TRBV11-3, with unresolved D. The ends were cut back, 7 bases at V and 2 bases at J, with 2 bases in the middle. Germline V gives CDR1 SGHNT, CDR2 YENEEA. The CDR3 is 10 amino acids.

The CDR3 coding sequence is TGCAGCGTTGGACAGGGGACCCATGAGCAGTTCTTC. It translates to CSVGQGTHEQFF. This chain joins TRBV29-1 and TRBJ2-1; 8 bases fit TRBD1. J was trimmed by 8 bases and V by 4 bases; bases with no gene match: 4. The CDR3 loop spans 12 amino acids. The germline V gene encodes CDR1 SQVTM and CDR2 ANQGSEA.

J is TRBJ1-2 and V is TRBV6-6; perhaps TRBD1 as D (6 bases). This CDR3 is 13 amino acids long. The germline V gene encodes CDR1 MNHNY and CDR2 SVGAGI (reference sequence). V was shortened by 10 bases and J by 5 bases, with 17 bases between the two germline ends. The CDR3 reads CATTHEQGYGYTF. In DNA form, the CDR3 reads TGTGCCACCACCCATGAACAGGGTTATGGCTACACCTTC.

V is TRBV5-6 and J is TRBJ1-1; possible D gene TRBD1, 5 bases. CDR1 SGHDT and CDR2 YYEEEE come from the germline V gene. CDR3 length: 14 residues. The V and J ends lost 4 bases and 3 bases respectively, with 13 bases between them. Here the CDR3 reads CASSRSGGDTEAFF. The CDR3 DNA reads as TGTGCCAGCAGCCGGTCGGGGGGAGACACTGAAGCTTTCTTT.

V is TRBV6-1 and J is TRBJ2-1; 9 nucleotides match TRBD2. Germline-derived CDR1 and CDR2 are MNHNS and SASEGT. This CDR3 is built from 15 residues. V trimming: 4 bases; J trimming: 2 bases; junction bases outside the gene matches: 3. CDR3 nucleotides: TGTGCCAGCAGTGTCGGCGGGGGGGCCTACAATGAGCAGTTCTTC. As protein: CASSVGGGAYNEQFF.

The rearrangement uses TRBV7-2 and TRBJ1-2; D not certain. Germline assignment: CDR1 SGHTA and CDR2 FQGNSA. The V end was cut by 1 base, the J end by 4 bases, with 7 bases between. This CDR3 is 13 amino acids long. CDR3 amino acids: CASSLGFSYGYTF. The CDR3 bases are TGTGCCAGCAGCTTAGGTTTTAGCTATGGCTACACCTTC. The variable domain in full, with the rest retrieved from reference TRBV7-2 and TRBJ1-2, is GAGVSQSPSNKVTEKGKDVELRCDPISGHTALYWYRQSLGQGLEFLIYFQGNSAPDKSGLPSDRFSAERTGGSVSTLTIQRTQQEDSAVYLCASSLGFSYGYTFGSGTRLTVV.

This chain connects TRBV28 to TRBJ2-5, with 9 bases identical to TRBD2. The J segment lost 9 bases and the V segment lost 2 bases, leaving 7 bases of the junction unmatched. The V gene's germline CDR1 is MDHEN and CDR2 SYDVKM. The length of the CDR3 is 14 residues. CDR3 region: CASSLGGRAFPQYF. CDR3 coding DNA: TGTGCCAGCAGTTTAGGCGGGAGGGCCTTCCCCCAGTACTTC.

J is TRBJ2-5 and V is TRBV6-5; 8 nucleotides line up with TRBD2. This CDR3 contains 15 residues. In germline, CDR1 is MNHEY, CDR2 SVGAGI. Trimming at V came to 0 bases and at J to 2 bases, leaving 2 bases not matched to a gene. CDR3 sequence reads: CASSYSGLEQETQYF. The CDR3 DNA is TGTGCCAGCAGTTACTCGGGACTAGAACAAGAGACCCAGTACTTC.